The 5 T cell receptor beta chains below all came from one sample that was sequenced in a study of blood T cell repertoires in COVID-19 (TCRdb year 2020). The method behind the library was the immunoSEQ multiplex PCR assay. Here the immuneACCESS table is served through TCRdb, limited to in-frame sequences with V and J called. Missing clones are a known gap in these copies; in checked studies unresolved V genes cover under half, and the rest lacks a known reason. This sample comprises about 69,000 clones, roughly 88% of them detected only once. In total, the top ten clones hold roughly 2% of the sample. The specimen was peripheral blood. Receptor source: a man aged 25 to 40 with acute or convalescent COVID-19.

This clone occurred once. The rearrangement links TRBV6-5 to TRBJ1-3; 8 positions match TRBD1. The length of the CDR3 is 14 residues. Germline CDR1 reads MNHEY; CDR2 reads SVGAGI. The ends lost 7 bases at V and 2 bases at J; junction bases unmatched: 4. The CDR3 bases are TGTGCCAGCACGACAGGGGATACTGGAAACACCATATATTTT. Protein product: CASTTGDTGNTIYF.

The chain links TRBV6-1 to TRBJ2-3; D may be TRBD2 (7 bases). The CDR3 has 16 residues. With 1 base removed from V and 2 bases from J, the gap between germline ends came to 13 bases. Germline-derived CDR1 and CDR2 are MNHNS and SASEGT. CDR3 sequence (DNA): TGTGCCAGCAGTGAAGTGGGGGGGCCCTCCACAGATACGCAGTATTTT. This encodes CASSEVGGPSTDTQYF.

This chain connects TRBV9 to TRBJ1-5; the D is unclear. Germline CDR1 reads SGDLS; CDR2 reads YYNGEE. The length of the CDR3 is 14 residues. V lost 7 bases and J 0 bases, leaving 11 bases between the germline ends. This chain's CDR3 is CASGGQYSNQPQHF. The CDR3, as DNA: TGTGCCAGCGGAGGCCAGTATAGCAATCAGCCCCAGCATTTT.

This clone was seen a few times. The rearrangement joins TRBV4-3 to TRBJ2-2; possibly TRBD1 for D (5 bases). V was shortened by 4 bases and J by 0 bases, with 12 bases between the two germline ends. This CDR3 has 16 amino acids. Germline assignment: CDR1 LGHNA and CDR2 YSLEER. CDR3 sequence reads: CASSLRQPTNTGELFF. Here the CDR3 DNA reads TGCGCCAGCAGCCTGCGACAGCCTACGAACACCGGGGAGCTGTTTTTT.

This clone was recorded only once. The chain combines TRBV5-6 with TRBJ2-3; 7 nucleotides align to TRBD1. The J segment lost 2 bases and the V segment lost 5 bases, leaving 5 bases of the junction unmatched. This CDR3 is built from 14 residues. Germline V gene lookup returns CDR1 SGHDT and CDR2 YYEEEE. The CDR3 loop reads CASSRDRVTDTQYF. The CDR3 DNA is TGTGCCAGCAGTCGGGACAGAGTCACAGATACGCAGTATTTT.